Following are 9 T cell receptor beta chains from one sample sequenced in a study of T cell responses to AZD1222 COVID-19 vaccine (dated by TCRdb to the early 2020s). What the time point label conveys for this sample: about 28 days (+/-7) after the second vaccine dose. The treatment or condition label, as the study defines it: meningococcal conjugate vaccine given as trial control. The protocol used for the library was the immunoSEQ multiplex PCR assay. TCRdb took over this immuneACCESS table, retaining in-frame rearrangements with V and J assigned. Such tables are incomplete; in checked studies, under half of the missing clones stem from an unresolved V gene, and the remainder is unexplained. The table for this sample lists about 180,000 clones; 85% to 95% of them were counted only once. The ten biggest clones cover roughly 1% of the sample. Sequences were derived from peripheral blood, sampled 28 days after the second dose of the MenACWY control vaccine. These receptor sequences come from an adult who received the MenACWY meningococcal vaccine as a control.

This chain links TRBV3-1 (or the pseudogene TRBV3-2) with TRBJ2-5; 9 bases line up with TRBD2. This CDR3 comprises 16 residues. V lost 1 base, J lost 4 bases, and 7 bases stayed unmatched. Germline V gene sequence: CDR1 LGHDT, CDR2 YNNKEL (reference sequence). This chain's CDR3 is CASSQGSSGGRETQYF. CDR3 nucleotides: TGTGCCAGCAGCCAAGGCTCCAGCGGGGGGAGAGAGACCCAGTACTTC.

The DNA for the CDR3 is TGTGCCAGCAGCGATGGGGGCCAGGGCGTAGAAGCTTTCTTT. This translates into CASSDGGQGVEAFF. The V call is TRBV5-4, the J call TRBJ1-1; D is possibly TRBD1 (6 bases). Germline CDR1 and CDR2: SGHNT and YYREEE (reference sequence). The CDR3 is 14 residues long. The V end lost 4 bases, the J end lost 8 bases, and 18 bases lay between the germline ends.

The chain has TRBV10-3 and TRBJ1-5; D ambiguous. CDR1 is ENHRY and CDR2 is SYGVKD in the germline V gene. The V gene lost 6 bases and the J gene lost 5 bases, with 11 bases spanning the gap. This CDR3 spans 13 amino acids. The CDR3 spells CAIRAQPDQPQHF. The CDR3, as DNA: TGTGCCATCAGGGCACAGCCAGATCAGCCCCAGCATTTT.

CDR3 sequence (DNA): TGTGCCAGCAGCTTAGTGCAGGGGGCGAACACTGAAGCTTTCTTT. Translated: CASSLVQGANTEAFF. The genes are TRBV7-9 and TRBJ1-1, with 8 bases identical to TRBD1. This CDR3 comprises 15 residues. V lost 1 base and J lost 1; bases outside the gene matches: 2. CDR1 is SEHNR and CDR2 is FQNEAQ in the germline V gene (reference sequence).

The V and J genes are TRBV28 and TRBJ1-1; D call uncertain. Trimming took off 8 bases at V and 5 bases at J, with 9 bases between the two ends. Per germline, CDR1 MDHEN and CDR2 SYDVKM. The CDR3 sequence is 11 residues long. The CDR3 coding sequence is TGTGCCAGCGGCCCCCAGACTGAAGCTTTCTTT. Its translation is CASGPQTEAFF.

CDR3 in amino acids: CSVETGKAPPEAFF. The CDR3 coding sequence is TGCAGCGTTGAAACAGGGAAGGCTCCCCCTGAAGCTTTCTTT. The chain uses TRBV29-1 and TRBJ1-1; TRBD1 is a possible D gene (6 bases). Germline V gene data show CDR1 as SQVTM and CDR2 as ANQGSEA. The CDR3 extends over 14 amino acids. V shed 2 bases and J shed 6 bases, with 16 bases lying between them.

This clone was seen just once. This chain connects TRBV7-8 to TRBJ1-5; no clear D. There are 13 residues in the CDR3. Trimming took 1 base from V and 8 from J, leaving 9 bases between them. Germline V gene data show CDR1 as SGHVS and CDR2 as FQNEAQ. The CDR3 is CASSLVRSKPQHF. As DNA, the CDR3 is TGTGCCAGCAGCTTAGTAAGGTCCAAGCCCCAGCATTTT.

The V and J genes are TRBV5-1 and TRBJ1-6, with 10 bases that match TRBD1. Looked up from germline, CDR1 is SGHRS and CDR2 is YFSETQ. The ends lost 0 bases at V and 10 bases at J; junction bases unmatched: 10. There are 17 residues in the CDR3. Here the CDR3 DNA reads TGCGCCAGCAGCTTGGGACAGGGGGCCCCCCCCCGCTCACCCCTCCACTTT. This gives the protein CASSLGQGAPPRSPLHF.

The chain couples TRBV6-5 to TRBJ1-1, with unresolved D. The CDR3 runs to 15 residues. Trimming stripped 3 bases from V and 4 bases from J, with 15 bases between. Per the germline V gene, CDR1 is MNHEY and CDR2 is SVGAGI. DNA for the CDR3: TGTGCCAGCAGTTATAGGGCGGGCATGGGCACTGAAGCTTTCTTT. Residues: CASSYRAGMGTEAFF.